Listed here are 7 T cell receptor beta chains from one sample, sequenced in a study of blood T cell repertoires in COVID-19. TCRdb's table, derived via immunoSEQ multiplex PCR, lists solely in-frame clones and lacks some. Here the sample spans 250,000 or so clones, approximately 89% being singletons. The material sequenced was PBMCs or T cells enriched from blood (not recorded which). Receptor source: a man aged 35 to 55 who had been exposed to COVID-19.

Turning to this clone: Other DNA sequences in this sample translate to the same CDR3. This sequence joins TRBV9 and TRBJ1-1; perhaps TRBD1 as D (5 bases). V shed 0 bases and J shed 5 bases, with 11 bases lying between them. The CDR3 covers 14 residues. Germline CDR1 reads SGDLS; CDR2 reads YYNGEE. The CDR3 coding sequence is TGTGCCAGCAGCGTAGGGGCAGGGAGGACTGAAGCTTTCTTT. Translated: CASSVGAGRTEAFF.

This chain uses TRBV12-3 or TRBV12-4 with TRBJ2-1; 11 bases align to TRBD2. With V trimmed by 6 bases and J by 13 bases, 5 bases remained unmatched. This CDR3 region has 12 residues. Here the CDR3 DNA reads TGTGCCAGCAGCACTAGCGGGAGACAACAGTTCTTC. This gives the protein CASSTSGRQQFF.

A word on this clone: Other DNA sequences within the sample encode an identical CDR3. V usage is TRBV30 and J usage is TRBJ1-3; no firm D call. The CDR3 covers 13 residues. Germline-derived CDR1 and CDR2 are GTSNPN and SVGIG (reference sequence). V was shortened by 1 base and J by 0 bases, with 4 bases between the two germline ends. The CDR3 DNA is TGTGCCTGGAGTGGTAGCTCTGGAAACACCATATATTTT. This translates into CAWSGSSGNTIYF.

The J gene is TRBJ1-4, the V gene TRBV4-2, with D possibly matching TRBD1 (6 bases). Germline V gene sequence: CDR1 LGHNA, CDR2 YNFKEQ. CDR3 size: 15 residues. Trimming stripped 0 bases from V and 7 bases from J, with 12 bases between. The CDR3 DNA follows: TGTGCCAGCAGCCAAGAAACAGGGTCGGGTGAAAAACTGTTTTTT. Translated: CASSQETGSGEKLFF.

The V and J genes are TRBV12-3 or TRBV12-4 and TRBJ2-2, with D maybe TRBD2 (6 bases). This CDR3 has 13 residues. V was trimmed by 6 bases and J by 5 bases, leaving 10 bases between them. The CDR3 DNA sequence: TGTGCCAGCAGCACGGGGGTGACCGGGGAGCTGTTTTTT. This translates into CASSTGVTGELFF.

The sample holds one count of this clone. V and J are TRBV3-1 (or the pseudogene TRBV3-2) and TRBJ2-2, with D possibly TRBD2 on 5 matching bases. CDR1 and CDR2 (germline): LGHDT, YNNKEL (reference sequence). The V gene lost 4 bases and the J gene lost 7 bases, with 22 bases spanning the gap. This CDR3 is built from 17 residues. The CDR3 sequence is CASSPDFIGETGGELFF. CDR3 nucleotides: TGTGCCAGCAGCCCGGACTTTATTGGGGAAACGGGCGGGGAGCTGTTTTTT.

CDR3 protein: CAGTPRDRYGYTF. CDR3 DNA: TGTGCGGGGACACCAAGAGACAGATATGGCTACACCTTC. The genes are TRBV30 and TRBJ1-2, with D possibly TRBD1 on 6 matching bases. Germline V CDR1 and CDR2: GTSNPN, SVGIG (reference sequence). The CDR3 extends over 13 amino acids.